This T cell receptor (beta chain) emerged from a study of CXCR3-negative and CXCR3-positive naive CD8 T cells. General observations from the study: Memory CD8+ T cell repertoires were far less diverse than both naive subsets. More hydrophobic TRB CDR3s were found in CXCR3-positive naive cells than in CXCR3-negative naive cells. The majority of assays used fresh PBMCs, and CXCR3 expression partially decreased after cryopreservation. Memory, not naive, CXCR3-negative and CXCR3-positive cells differed in TRBV-TRBJ usage.

Comment on this clonotype: Its specificity is not known.

The method, 5' RACE with UMI labels, was used to prepare the TRB cDNA libraries. TCRdb re-analyzed the 5' RACE reads; it lists each CDR3 protein once, without DNA. There are tens of thousands of distinct CDR3 sequences in the sample, with nearly 0.85% held by the top ten. Sequencing input: naive CXCR3+ CD8+ T cells from blood. Described subset: CD45RO-CCR7+CD27+CD95- naive CD8+ T cells expressing CXCR3 (TNR3+). The sequence was collected from a human donor in good health. Some clones in this sample may be carry-over from other donors' samples.

The CDR3 protein is CASSQDSEMNTEAFF. The V call is TRBV3-1, the J call TRBJ1-1. CDR3 size: 15 residues. Germline-derived CDR1 and CDR2 are LGHDT and YNNKEL (reference sequence).